This TCR beta chain appears in the sequencing data of a study of T cells in Graves' hyperthyroidism and ophthalmopathy. Researchers amplified the TCR beta CDR3 regions from RNA transcripts. The HTBI primer set was used in a first-round RT-PCR of the TCR CDR3. TCRdb ran MiXCR on the multiplex PCR reads and lists one entry per CDR3 protein. The sample holds some 380,000 distinct CDR3 sequences, roughly 13% seen once. Before ophthalmopathy appeared, progressors gave blood at initial hyperthyroidism diagnosis. PBMCs were derived from roughly 9.6 ml fresh peripheral blood. The TCR sequence derives from a man aged 30 to 45 with Graves' hyperthyroidism that later progressed to Graves' ophthalmopathy. The material sequenced was blood.

The CDR3 loop is CSAIGGEVDSPLHF. Here the CDR3 DNA reads TGCAGTGCAATCGGCGGGGAAGTGGATTCACCCCTCCACTTT. The chain uses TRBV20-1 and TRBJ1-6; D gene unclear. Trimming stripped 6 bases from V and 8 bases from J, with 17 bases between. This CDR3 region has 14 residues. Germline CDR1 is DFQATT and CDR2 is SNEGSKA (reference sequence).